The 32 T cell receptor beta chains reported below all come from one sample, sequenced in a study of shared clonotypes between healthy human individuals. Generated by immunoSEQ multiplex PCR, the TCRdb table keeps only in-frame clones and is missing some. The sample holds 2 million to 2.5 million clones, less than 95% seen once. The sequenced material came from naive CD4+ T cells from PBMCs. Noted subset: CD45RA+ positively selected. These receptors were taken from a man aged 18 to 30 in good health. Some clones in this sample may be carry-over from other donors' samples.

CDR3 bases: TGTGCCAGCAGCTTATATGGGGTCTCCACTGAAGCTTTCTTT. Amino acids: CASSLYGVSTEAFF. The chain couples TRBV11-2 to TRBJ1-1; D unresolved. Per germline, CDR1 SGHAT and CDR2 FQNNGV. The CDR3 consists of 14 residues. V lost 2 bases, J lost 4 bases, and 11 bases lay in between. Variable domain in full (rest from reference TRBV11-2 and TRBJ1-1): EAGVAQSPRYKIIEKRQSVAFWCNPISGHATLYWYQQILGQGPKLLIQFQNNGVVDDSQLPKDRFSAERLKGVDSTLKIQPAKLEDSAVYLCASSLYGVSTEAFFGQGTRLTVV.

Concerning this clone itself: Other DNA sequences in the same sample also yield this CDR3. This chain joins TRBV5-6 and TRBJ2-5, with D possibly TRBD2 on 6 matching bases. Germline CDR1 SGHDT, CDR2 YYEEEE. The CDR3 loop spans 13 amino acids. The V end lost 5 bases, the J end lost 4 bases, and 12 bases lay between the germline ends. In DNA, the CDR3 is TGTGCCAGCAGTCCGGCCGGGGGAGAGACCCAGTACTTC. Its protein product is CASSPAGGETQYF. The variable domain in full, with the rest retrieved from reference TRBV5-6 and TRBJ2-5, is DAGVTQSPTHLIKTRGQQVTLRCSPKSGHDTVSWYQQALGQGPQFIFQYYEEEERQRGNFPDRFSGHQFPNYSSELNVNALLLGDSALYLCASSPAGGETQYFGPGTRLLVL.

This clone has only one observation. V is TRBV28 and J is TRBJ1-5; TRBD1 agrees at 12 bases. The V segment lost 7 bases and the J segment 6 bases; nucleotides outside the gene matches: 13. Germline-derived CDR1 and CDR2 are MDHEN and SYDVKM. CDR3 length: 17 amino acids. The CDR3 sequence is CASISTSGTGGFQPQHF. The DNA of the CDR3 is TGTGCCAGCATATCAACCTCCGGGACAGGGGGCTTTCAGCCCCAGCATTTT.

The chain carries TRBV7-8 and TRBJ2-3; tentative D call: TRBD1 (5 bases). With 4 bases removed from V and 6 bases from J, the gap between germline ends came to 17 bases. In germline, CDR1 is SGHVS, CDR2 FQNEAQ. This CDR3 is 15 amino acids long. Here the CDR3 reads CASSSAQETRDTQYF. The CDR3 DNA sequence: TGTGCCAGCAGCTCGGCACAGGAAACAAGGGATACGCAGTATTTT.

The CDR3 spells CASSSSGHNTGELFF. CDR3 nucleotides: TGTGCCAGCAGCTCCTCGGGACACAACACCGGGGAGCTGTTTTTT. The rearrangement joins TRBV28 to TRBJ2-2; a possible D gene is TRBD1 (6 bases). The germline CDR1 and CDR2 sequences are MDHEN and SYDVKM. The length of the CDR3 is 15 residues. Between the trimmed V and J ends, which lost 6 bases and 2 bases, there was a span of 13 bases.

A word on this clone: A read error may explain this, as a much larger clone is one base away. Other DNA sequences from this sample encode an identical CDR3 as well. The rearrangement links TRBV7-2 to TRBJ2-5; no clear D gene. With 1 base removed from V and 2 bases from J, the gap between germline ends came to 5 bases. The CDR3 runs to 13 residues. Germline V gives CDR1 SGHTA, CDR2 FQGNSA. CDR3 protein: CASSLDRQETQYF. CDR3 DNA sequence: TGTGCCAGCAGCTTAGACCGACAAGAGACCCAGTACTTC.

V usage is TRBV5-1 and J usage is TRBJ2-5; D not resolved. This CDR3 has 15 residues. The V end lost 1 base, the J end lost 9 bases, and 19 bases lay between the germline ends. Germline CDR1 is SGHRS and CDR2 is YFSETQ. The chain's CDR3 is CASSLTVRAPESQYF. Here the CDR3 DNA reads TGCGCCAGCAGCTTGACGGTCCGGGCCCCCGAATCCCAGTACTTC.

The CDR3 DNA sequence: TGCGCCAGCAGCGGATCACAGGGGATCGCTGAAGCTTTCTTT. Amino acid sequence: CASSGSQGIAEAFF. V and J are TRBV5-1 and TRBJ1-1; TRBD1 matches 7 bases. CDR1 SGHRS and CDR2 YFSETQ come from the germline V gene. The CDR3 contains 14 residues. J was trimmed by 6 bases and V by 4 bases; bases with no gene match: 9.

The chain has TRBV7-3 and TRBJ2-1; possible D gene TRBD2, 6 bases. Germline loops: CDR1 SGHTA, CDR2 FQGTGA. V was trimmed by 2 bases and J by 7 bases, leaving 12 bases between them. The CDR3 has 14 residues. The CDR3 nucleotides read TGTGCCAGCAGCTTAGCCGGGAGCGGGAATGAGCAGTTCTTC. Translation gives CASSLAGSGNEQFF.

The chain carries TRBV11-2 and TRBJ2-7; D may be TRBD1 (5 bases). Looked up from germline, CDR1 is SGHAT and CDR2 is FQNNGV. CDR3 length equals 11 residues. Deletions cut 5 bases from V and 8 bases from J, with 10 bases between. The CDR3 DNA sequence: TGTGCCAGCAGCGATCAGGGAAAGCAGTACTTC. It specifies CASSDQGKQYF.

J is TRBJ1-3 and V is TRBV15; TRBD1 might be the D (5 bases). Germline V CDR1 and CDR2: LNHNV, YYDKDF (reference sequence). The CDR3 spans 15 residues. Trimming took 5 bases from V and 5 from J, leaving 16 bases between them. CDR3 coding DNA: TGTGCCACCAGCCGCGGGACGCTTAGGCGAAACACCATATATTTT. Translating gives CATSRGTLRRNTIYF.

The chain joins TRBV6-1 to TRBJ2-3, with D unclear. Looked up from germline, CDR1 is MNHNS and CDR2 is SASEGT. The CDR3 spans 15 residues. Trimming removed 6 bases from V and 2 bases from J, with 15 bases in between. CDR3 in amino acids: CASSLRGGATDTQYF. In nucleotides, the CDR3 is TGTGCCAGCAGCCTCCGAGGCGGAGCCACAGATACGCAGTATTTT.

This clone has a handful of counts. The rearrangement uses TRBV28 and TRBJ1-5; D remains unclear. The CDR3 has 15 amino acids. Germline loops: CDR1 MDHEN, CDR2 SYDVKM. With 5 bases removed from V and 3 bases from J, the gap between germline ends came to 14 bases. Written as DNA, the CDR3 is TGTGCCAGCAGTCCCTCCGCGGGCTACAATCAGCCCCAGCATTTT. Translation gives CASSPSAGYNQPQHF.

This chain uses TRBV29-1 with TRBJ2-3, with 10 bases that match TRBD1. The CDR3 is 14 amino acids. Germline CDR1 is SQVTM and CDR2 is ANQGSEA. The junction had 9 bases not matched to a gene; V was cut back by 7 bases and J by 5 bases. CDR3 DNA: TGCAGCGCCGATGGGGGACAGGGGCAAGATACGCAGTATTTT. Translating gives CSADGGQGQDTQYF.

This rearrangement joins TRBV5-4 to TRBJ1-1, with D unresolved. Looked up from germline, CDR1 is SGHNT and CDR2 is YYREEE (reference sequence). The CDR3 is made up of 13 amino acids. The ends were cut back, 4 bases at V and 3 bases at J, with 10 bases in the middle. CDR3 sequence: CASSPRLYTEAFF. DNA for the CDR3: TGTGCCAGCAGCCCCCGACTGTACACTGAAGCTTTCTTT.

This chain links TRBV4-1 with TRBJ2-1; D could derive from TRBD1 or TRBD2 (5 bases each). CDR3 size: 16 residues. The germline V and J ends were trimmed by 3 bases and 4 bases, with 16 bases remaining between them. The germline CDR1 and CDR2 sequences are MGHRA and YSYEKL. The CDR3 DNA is TGCGCCAGCAGCCACCTATGGGACCAAACTTACAATGAGCAGTTCTTC. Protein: CASSHLWDQTYNEQFF.

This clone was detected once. The CDR3 here is CASSLGLLQGPTGELFF. The CDR3, as DNA: TGTGCCAGCAGCTTGGGCTTACTACAGGGGCCAACCGGGGAGCTGTTTTTT. The rearrangement uses TRBV5-4 and TRBJ2-2; the match to TRBD1 covers 7 bases. V was clipped by 0 bases and J by 5 bases; unmatched bases: 10. This CDR3 spans 17 amino acids. Germline V CDR1 and CDR2: SGHNT, YYREEE (reference sequence).

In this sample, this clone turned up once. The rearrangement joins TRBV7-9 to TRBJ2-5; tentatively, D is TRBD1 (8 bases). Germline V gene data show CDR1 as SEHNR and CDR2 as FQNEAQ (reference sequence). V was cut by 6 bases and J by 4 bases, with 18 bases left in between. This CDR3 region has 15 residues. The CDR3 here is CASSPRTGRGETQYF. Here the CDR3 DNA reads TGTGCCAGCAGTCCAAGGACAGGGAGGGGAGAGACCCAGTACTTC.

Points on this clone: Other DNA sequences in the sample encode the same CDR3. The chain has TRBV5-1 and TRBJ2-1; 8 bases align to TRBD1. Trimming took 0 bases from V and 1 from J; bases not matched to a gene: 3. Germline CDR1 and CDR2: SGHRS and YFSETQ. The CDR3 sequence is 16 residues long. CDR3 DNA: TGCGCCAGCAGCTTGGAAGGACAGGGTTCCTACAATGAGCAGTTCTTC. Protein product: CASSLEGQGSYNEQFF.

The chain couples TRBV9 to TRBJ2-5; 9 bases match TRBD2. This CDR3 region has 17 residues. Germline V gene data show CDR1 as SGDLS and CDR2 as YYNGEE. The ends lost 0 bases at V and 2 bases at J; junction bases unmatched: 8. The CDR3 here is CASSVGVSGSSQETQYF. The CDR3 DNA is TGTGCCAGCAGCGTAGGGGTTAGCGGGAGTAGTCAAGAGACCCAGTACTTC.

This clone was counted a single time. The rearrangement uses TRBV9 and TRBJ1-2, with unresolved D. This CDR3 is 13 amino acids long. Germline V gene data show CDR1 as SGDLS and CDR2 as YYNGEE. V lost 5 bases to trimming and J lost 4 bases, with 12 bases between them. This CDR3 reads CASSHGETYGYTF. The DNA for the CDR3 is TGTGCCAGCAGTCATGGGGAAACCTATGGCTACACCTTC.

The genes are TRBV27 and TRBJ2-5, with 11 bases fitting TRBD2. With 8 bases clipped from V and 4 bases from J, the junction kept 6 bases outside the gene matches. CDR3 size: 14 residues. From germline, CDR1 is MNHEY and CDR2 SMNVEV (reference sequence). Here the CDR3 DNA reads TGTGCCAGCCGACTAGCGGGGATGGGAGAGACCCAGTACTTC. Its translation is CASRLAGMGETQYF.

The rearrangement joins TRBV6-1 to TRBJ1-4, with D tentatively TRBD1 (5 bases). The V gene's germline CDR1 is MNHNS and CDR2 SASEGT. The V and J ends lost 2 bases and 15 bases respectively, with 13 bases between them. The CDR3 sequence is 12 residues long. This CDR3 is CASSEMRFRVFF. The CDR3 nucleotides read TGTGCCAGCAGTGAAATGCGCTTCAGGGTGTTTTTT.

The CDR3 reads CASSAAGTSFHEQYF. CDR3 bases: TGTGCCAGCAGCGCTGCCGGGACTAGCTTCCACGAGCAGTACTTC. The rearrangement links TRBV7-2 to TRBJ2-7, with 9 bases aligning to TRBD2. The V gene end was trimmed by 5 bases and the J gene end by 5 bases; junction bases not matched to a gene: 10. The CDR3 consists of 15 residues. Germline V lookup: CDR1 SGHTA, CDR2 FQGNSA.

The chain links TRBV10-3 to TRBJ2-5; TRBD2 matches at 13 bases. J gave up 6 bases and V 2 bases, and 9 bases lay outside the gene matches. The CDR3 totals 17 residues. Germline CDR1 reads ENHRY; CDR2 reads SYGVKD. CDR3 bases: TGTGCCATCAGTGAGGTTACTAGCGGGAGGGCCTTGAAGACCCAGTACTTC. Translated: CAISEVTSGRALKTQYF.

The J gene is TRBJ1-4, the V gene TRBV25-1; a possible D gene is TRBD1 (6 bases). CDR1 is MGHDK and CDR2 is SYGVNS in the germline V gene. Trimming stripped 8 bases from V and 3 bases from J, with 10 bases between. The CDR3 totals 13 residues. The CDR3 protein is CASSKGANEKLFF. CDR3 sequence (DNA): TGTGCCAGCTCGAAGGGGGCTAATGAAAAACTGTTTTTT.

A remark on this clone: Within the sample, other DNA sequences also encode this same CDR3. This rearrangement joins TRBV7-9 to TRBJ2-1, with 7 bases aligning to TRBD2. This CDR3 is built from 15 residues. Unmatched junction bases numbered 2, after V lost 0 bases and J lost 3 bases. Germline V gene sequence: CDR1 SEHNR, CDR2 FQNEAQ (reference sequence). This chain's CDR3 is CASSLAGLVYNEQFF. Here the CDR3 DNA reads TGTGCCAGCAGCTTAGCCGGACTAGTCTACAATGAGCAGTTCTTC.

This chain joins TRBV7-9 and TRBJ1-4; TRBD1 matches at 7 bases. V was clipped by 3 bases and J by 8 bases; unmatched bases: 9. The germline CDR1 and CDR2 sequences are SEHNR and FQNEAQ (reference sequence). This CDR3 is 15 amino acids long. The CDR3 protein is CASSFVDRVLEKLFF. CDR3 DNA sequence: TGTGCCAGCAGCTTTGTCGACAGGGTCCTGGAAAAACTGTTTTTT.

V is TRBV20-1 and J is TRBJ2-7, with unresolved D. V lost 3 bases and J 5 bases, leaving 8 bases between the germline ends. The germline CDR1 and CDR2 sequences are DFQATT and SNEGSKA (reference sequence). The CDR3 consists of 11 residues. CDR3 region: CSASRRNEQYF. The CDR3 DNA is TGCAGTGCTAGTCGTAGGAACGAGCAGTACTTC.

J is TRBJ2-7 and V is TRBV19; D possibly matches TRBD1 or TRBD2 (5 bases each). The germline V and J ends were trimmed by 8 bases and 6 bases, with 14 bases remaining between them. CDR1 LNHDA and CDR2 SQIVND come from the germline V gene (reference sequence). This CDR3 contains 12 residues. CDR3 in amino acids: CASLGVLGEQYF. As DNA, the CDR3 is TGTGCCAGTCTGGGGGTACTAGGCGAGCAGTACTTC.

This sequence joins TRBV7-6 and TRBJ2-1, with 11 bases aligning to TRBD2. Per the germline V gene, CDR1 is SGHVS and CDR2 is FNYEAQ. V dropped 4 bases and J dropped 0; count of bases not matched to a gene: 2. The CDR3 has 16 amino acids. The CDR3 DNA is TGTGCCAGCAGCTCGACTAGCGGGAACTCCTACAATGAGCAGTTCTTC. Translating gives CASSSTSGNSYNEQFF.

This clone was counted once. The CDR3 DNA sequence: TGTGCCAGCAGGGGATCGAGGGTCCCGAACACCGGGGAGCTGTTTTTT. Residues: CASRGSRVPNTGELFF. The rearrangement joins TRBV7-8 to TRBJ2-2; D may be TRBD2 (5 bases). V lost 6 bases to trimming and J lost 0 bases, with 14 bases between them. The CDR3 contains 16 residues. Germline lookup yields CDR1 SGHVS and CDR2 FQNEAQ.